This TCR beta chain was found in a study of blood T cell repertoires in COVID-19. About the study: Collection of acute and convalescent COVID-19 samples took place in the United States, Italy and Spain. The analysed material was cDNA or gDNA that came from T cells, B-cell-depleted T cells, or PBMCs.

V was shortened by 2 bases and J by 7 bases, with 10 bases between the two germline ends. Germline V lookup: CDR1 SGHRS, CDR2 YFSETQ. This CDR3 region has 12 residues. In the original workflow: Reference gene primer amplification gave estimated nucleated cell counts. Generated by immunoSEQ multiplex PCR, the TCRdb table keeps only in-frame clones and is missing some. V and J calls and clone size are given by that table; D and trimming were obtained from the DNA. The repertoire consists of around 92,000 clones, with about 86% occurring once and the leading ten covering over 10%. The origin of this receptor is a woman aged 60-75 years in a cohort sampled during active or convalescent COVID-19. Sequencing used peripheral blood. The chain has TRBV5-1 and TRBJ2-7; D may be TRBD2 (6 bases). Here the CDR3 DNA reads TGCGCCAGCAGCTTAGGGGCGGGGGAGCAGTACTTC. Residues: CASSLGAGEQYF.